This T cell receptor (beta chain) originates from a study of neurological immune-mediated disorders (dated by TCRdb to between 2018 and 2021). Describing the broader study: Of the 35 or so multiple sclerosis patients, approximately 30 had relapsing-remitting MS and 3 had secondary progressive MS. The 95 to 120 TCR-beta libraries covered PBMC samples along with longitudinal samples, technical triplicates, and paired sorted CD4+ and CD8+ T-cell subsets. Peripheral blood TCR-beta repertoires from HTLV-I-associated myelopathy (HAM/TSP) patients, multiple sclerosis patients and healthy controls were compared by UMI-based sequencing. The cohort was made up of about 65 subjects, consisting of roughly 15 HAM/TSP patients, roughly 35 multiple sclerosis patients and around 20 healthy controls. Study-level results and caveats: The highest TCR clonal expansion was observed in HAM/TSP patients, whereas the lowest was observed in MS patients, even when compared with healthy controls. No identical CDR3 amino acid sequences were found to be shared among expanded clones across subjects, suggesting that TCR-beta repertoires were private in all groups. In phylogenetic analysis, the repertoires of 18 of 34 MS patients grouped into a cluster of related CDR3 sequences, which suggests a possible signature at the repertoire level. No clinical or MRI features were associated with the MS cluster, and the authors said that larger cohorts are needed.

cDNA was synthesized by template-switch 5'RACE using a primer with a 10-nucleotide random unique molecular identifier that tagged each TCR transcript. Every sequencing run yielded over 170 million TCR-beta sequences covering 15-18 subjects. The RNeasy kit was used for extraction of total RNA. TCR-beta VDJ regions were amplified with primers for the TCR constant region and the 5'RACE anchor, using the KAPA Real-time Library Amplification kit. Sample indexes and Illumina adaptors were added in a first PCR, after which library yield was increased in a second PCR. After Ampure bead purification, the TCR product of roughly 650 bp was size-selected on a 2% E-gel SizeSelection system. Before pooling, libraries had their quality checked on a Bioanalyzer, their concentration measured with Qubit, and their quantity determined with the Kapa Library Quantification kit. An Illumina HiSeq 2500 sequenced the libraries paired-end 2 x 150 bp. To increase sequence diversity, about 24-32% phiX was spiked into each library pool. The paper's data handling went like this. Quality-filtered reads were processed with the UMI-based MiGEC pipeline, which removed over 85% of raw TCR sequences during error correction. IMGT germline references were used for aligning VDJ genes, and each clonotype was defined as a unique CDR3 amino acid sequence together with its V-J genes. VDJtools evaluated clonal expansion, Shannon diversity and CDR3 relatedness (CalcPairwiseDistances, ClusterSamples); CLCbio workbench built phylogenetic trees. Expanded clones were defined as having at least 8 unique UMIs, based on coefficient-of-variation modelling across technical triplicates. TCRdb's own reprocessing of the public reads used fastp at Q25 and MiXCR and kept productive beta chains. For every CDR3 protein sequence, its rows merge into one entry that carries the most common genes and DNA. These V and J calls rely on TCRdb rather than the paper's analysis. The sample table shows tens of thousands of distinct CDR3 sequences, and roughly 2.5% are seen once. The top ten hold approximately 2.4% of the sample.

To note about this clonotype: Its recognized antigen is unknown. Nothing much larger sits one base from this clone, and base qualities are not available.

For unsorted PBMC libraries, 2 million PBMCs were used after storage in RNAlater at -80 degrees C until RNA extraction. The multiple sclerosis patients were enrolled in a US clinical protocol that evaluated disease progression with magnetic resonance imaging. Peripheral blood was subjected to Ficoll-Hypaque density gradient centrifugation to isolate PBMCs, which were then cryopreserved in liquid nitrogen. According to the germline V gene, CDR1 reads SGHNT and CDR2 reads YENEEA. From its cysteine to its phenylalanine, the CDR3 spans 13 amino acids. CDR3 DNA only is kept here, 39 bases in frame from base 1. Trimming costs V 1 base and J 6 bases, and their ends lie 10 bases apart.

This sequence was found in a man aged 45-65 years with multiple sclerosis. Rearrangement joined TRBV11-3 to TRBJ2-7; the D gene identity is not certain. Sequences were obtained from PBMCs. The DNA is TGTGCCAGCAGCTTAGGACCTACCCGCGAGCAGTACTTC. This encodes CASSLGPTREQYF.